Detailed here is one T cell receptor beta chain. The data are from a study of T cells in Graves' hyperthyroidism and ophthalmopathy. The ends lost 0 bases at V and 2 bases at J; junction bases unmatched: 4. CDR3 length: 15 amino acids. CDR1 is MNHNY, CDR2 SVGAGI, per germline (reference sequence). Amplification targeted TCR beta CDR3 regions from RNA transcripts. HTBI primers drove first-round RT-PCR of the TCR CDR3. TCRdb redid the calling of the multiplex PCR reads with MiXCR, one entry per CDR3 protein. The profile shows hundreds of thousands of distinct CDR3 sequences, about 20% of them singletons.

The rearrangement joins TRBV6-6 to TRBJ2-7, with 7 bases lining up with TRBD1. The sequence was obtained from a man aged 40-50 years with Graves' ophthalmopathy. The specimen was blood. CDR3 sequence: CASSYSDRNPYEQYF. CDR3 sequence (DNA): TGTGCCAGCAGTTACTCGGACAGGAACCCCTACGAGCAGTACTTC.